One T cell receptor (beta chain) is described in this entry. Per germline, CDR1 ENHRY and CDR2 SYGVKD. The CDR3 loop spans 14 amino acids. V dropped 4 bases and J dropped 5; count of bases not matched to a gene: 7. In the original workflow: Amplified reference gene primers provided the basis for estimating nucleated cell counts. Some clones are missing from TCRdb's copy, which holds only in-frame ones; the method was immunoSEQ multiplex PCR. V, J and clone size derive from that table, while D and trimming were established from the DNA sequence. The sample contains over 7,000 clones, over 70% of which appear only once. This sample was included in a study of blood T cell repertoires in COVID-19. On the study more broadly: Samples came from the United States, Italy and Spain, spanning acute and convalescent COVID-19. PBMCs, B-cell-depleted T cells, or T cells were the source of the cDNA or gDNA that made up the material.

The receptor comes from a human donor in a cohort sampled during active COVID-19. The chain is built from TRBV10-3 and TRBJ1-1; 7 nucleotides line up with TRBD1. Sequenced sample: peripheral blood. The CDR3 is CAISAGQRVTEAFF. The DNA of the CDR3 is TGTGCCATCAGTGCGGGACAGAGAGTAACTGAAGCTTTCTTT.